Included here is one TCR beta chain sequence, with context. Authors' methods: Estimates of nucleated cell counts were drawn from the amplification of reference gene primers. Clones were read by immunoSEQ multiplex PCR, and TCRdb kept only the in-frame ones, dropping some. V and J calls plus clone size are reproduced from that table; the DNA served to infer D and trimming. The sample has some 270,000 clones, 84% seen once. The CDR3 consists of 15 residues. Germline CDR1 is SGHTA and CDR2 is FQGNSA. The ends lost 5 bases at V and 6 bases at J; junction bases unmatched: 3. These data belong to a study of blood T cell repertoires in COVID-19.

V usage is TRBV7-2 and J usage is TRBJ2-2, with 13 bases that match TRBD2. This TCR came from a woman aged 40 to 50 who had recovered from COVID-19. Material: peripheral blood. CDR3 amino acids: CASSMGLAGSGELFF. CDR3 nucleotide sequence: TGTGCCAGCAGCATGGGACTAGCGGGGTCCGGGGAGCTGTTTTTT.